The T cell receptor (beta chain) under discussion was sequenced for a study of T cell repertoires in cytomegalovirus infection. In the study overall: Recently identified HLA-C-restricted CMV epitopes and well-studied HLA-B-restricted CMV epitopes were used by the study. A matching HLA type, together with CMV infection, was signaled by public TCR beta signatures.

TCRdb processed the reads anew with MiXCR; each CDR3 protein has one entry. Of under 450,000 distinct CDR3 sequences listed, 34% were seen once; the top ten hold about 14%. This CDR3 is 17 amino acids long. CDR1 is SGHTA and CDR2 is FQGNSA in the germline V gene. Unmatched junction bases numbered 6, after V lost 4 bases and J lost 3 bases. This clonotype occurred many times. Its specificity is unknown. J is TRBJ2-3 and V is TRBV7-2, with TRBD2 identical over 14 bases. Sequenced material: cultured PBMCs, taken from culture after CMV antigen stimulation. The source is a human donor in good health (CMV status not recorded). Some clones in this sample may be carry-over from other donors' samples. CDR3 region: CASSWTSGRIGTDTQYF. CDR3 nucleotide sequence: TGTGCCAGCAGCTGGACTAGCGGGAGGATTGGGACAGATACGCAGTATTTT.